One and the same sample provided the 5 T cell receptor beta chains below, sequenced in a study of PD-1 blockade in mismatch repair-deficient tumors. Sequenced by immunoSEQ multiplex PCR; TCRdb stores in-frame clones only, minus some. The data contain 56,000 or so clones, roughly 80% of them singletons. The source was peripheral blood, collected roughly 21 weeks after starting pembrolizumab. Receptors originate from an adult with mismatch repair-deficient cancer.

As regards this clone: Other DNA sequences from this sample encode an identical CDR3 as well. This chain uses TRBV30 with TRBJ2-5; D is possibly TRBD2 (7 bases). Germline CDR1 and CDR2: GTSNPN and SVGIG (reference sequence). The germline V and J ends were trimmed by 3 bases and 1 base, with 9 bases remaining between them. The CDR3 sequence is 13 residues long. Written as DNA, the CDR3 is TGTGCCTGGAGCGGGGGGCCCCAAGAGACCCAGTACTTC. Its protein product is CAWSGGPQETQYF.

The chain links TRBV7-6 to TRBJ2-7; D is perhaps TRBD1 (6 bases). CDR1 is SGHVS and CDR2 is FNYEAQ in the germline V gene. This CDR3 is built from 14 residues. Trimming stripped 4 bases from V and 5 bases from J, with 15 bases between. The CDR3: CASSSGLQGNEQYF. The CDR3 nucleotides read TGTGCCAGCAGCTCCGGGTTACAGGGAAACGAGCAGTACTTC.

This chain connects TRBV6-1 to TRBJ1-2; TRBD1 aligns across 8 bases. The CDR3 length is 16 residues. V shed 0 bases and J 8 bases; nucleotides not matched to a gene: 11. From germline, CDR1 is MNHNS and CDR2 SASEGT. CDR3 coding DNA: TGTGCCAGCAGTGAAGCGGACCTTATTGGGACAGGAGGCTACACCTTC. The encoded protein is CASSEADLIGTGGYTF.

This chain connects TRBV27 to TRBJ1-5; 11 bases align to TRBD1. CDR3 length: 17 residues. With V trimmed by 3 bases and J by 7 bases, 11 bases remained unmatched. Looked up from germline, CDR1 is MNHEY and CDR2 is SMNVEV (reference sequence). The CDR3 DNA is TGTGCCAGCAGTTTTCCGGGACAGGGGGGATTACGACAGCCCCAGCATTTT. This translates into CASSFPGQGGLRQPQHF.

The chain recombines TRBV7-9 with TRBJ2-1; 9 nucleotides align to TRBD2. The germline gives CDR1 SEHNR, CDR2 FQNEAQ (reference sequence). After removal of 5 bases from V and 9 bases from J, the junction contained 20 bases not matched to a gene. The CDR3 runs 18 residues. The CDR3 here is CASSPPFRLAGLKSEQFF. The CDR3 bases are TGTGCCAGCAGCCCCCCTTTTCGGCTAGCGGGATTAAAAAGTGAGCAGTTCTTC.